Following are 23 T cell receptor beta chains from one sample sequenced in a study of T cell responses to AZD1222 COVID-19 vaccine. Repertoires were generated with immunoSEQ multiplex PCR, while TCRdb's copy carries only in-frame clones and drops some. The repertoire holds some 60,000 clones, with 60% to 85% as singletons. The material was peripheral blood, obtained 28 days after the second AZD1222 dose. Receptors originate from an adult who received the AZD1222 COVID-19 vaccine.

The chain couples TRBV27 to TRBJ1-6; no definite D call. The CDR3 is 12 amino acids. Germline values: CDR1 MNHEY, CDR2 SMNVEV (reference sequence). V shed 4 bases and J shed 8 bases, with 6 bases lying between them. As DNA, the CDR3 is TGTGCCAGCAGTTACAGCGATTCACCCCTCCACTTT. Translation gives CASSYSDSPLHF.

CDR3 in DNA: TGTGCCAGCAGTCTACTAGCGGGGACAGATACGCAGTATTTT. As protein: CASSLLAGTDTQYF. The rearrangement links TRBV2 to TRBJ2-3, with 10 bases that match TRBD2. The J segment lost 3 bases and the V segment lost 5 bases, leaving 2 bases of the junction unmatched. The CDR3 covers 14 residues. CDR1 SNHLY and CDR2 FYNNEI come from the germline V gene.

J is TRBJ1-1 and V is TRBV5-1, with 7 nucleotides matching TRBD1. V was clipped by 4 bases and J by 4 bases; unmatched bases: 10. The length of the CDR3 is 15 residues. CDR1 and CDR2 from the germline V gene are SGHRS and YFSETQ. In nucleotides, the CDR3 is TGCGCCAGCAGCCCCGGGCCAGAGGGGGCCACTGAAGCTTTCTTT. It codes for CASSPGPEGATEAFF.

The gene calls are TRBV27 and TRBJ1-6; D is uncertain. The V and J ends lost 0 bases and 11 bases respectively, with 8 bases between them. This CDR3 spans 13 amino acids. Germline-derived CDR1 and CDR2 are MNHEY and SMNVEV (reference sequence). In nucleotides, the CDR3 is TGTGCCAGCAGTTTATCGGGGATCCCACCCCTCCACTTT. Encoded protein: CASSLSGIPPLHF.

The V call is TRBV6-5, the J call TRBJ1-4; D perhaps matches TRBD1 (5 bases). Germline V gene sequence: CDR1 MNHEY, CDR2 SVGAGI. The CDR3 loop spans 13 amino acids. V lost 8 bases and J 3 bases, leaving 10 bases between the germline ends. CDR3 DNA sequence: TGTGCCAGCTTGAGGGGCTCTAATGAAAAACTGTTTTTT. It is translated as CASLRGSNEKLFF.

This chain uses TRBV4-2 with TRBJ1-5, with unresolved D. This CDR3 region has 16 residues. CDR1 LGHNA and CDR2 YNFKEQ come from the germline V gene. The V gene lost 1 base and the J gene lost 5 bases, with 15 bases spanning the gap. CDR3 amino acids: CASSQVASSLDQPQHF. Here the CDR3 DNA reads TGTGCCAGCAGCCAAGTGGCCTCCAGTCTGGATCAGCCCCAGCATTTT.

This chain uses TRBV5-6 with TRBJ2-2, with D hard to call. Per germline, CDR1 SGHDT and CDR2 YYEEEE. V lost 4 bases and J lost 6, with 10 bases in between. The CDR3 extends over 13 amino acids. The CDR3 sequence is CASSQNRAGELFF. The CDR3 coding sequence is TGTGCCAGCAGCCAGAACCGCGCCGGGGAGCTGTTTTTT. Full variable domain (outside the CDR3, taken from reference TRBV5-6 and TRBJ2-2): DAGVTQSPTHLIKTRGQQVTLRCSPKSGHDTVSWYQQALGQGPQFIFQYYEEEERQRGNFPDRFSGHQFPNYSSELNVNALLLGDSALYLCASSQNRAGELFFGEGSRLTVL.

This chain connects TRBV5-4 to TRBJ2-7; no definite D call. V was pared by 4 bases and J by 1 base, with 18 bases between. Germline V gene data show CDR1 as SGHNT and CDR2 as YYREEE (reference sequence). The CDR3 contains 16 residues. Written as DNA, the CDR3 is TGTGCCAGCAGCCTTAGACTTCCCCTAAATTCCTACGAGCAGTACTTC. Translated, it gives CASSLRLPLNSYEQYF.

This chain uses TRBV6-5 with TRBJ1-4; TRBD1 matches 7 bases. The V gene's germline CDR1 is MNHEY and CDR2 SVGAGI. This CDR3 is built from 15 residues. J lost 8 bases, V lost 6 bases, and 12 bases had no gene match. The CDR3 loop reads CASRGTDPAGEKLFF. For the CDR3, the DNA is TGTGCCAGCAGAGGGACAGACCCGGCGGGGGAAAAACTGTTTTTT.

In nucleotides, the CDR3 is TGTGCCAGCAGCCAGGGGGCTGATTCACCCCTCCACTTT. It specifies CASSQGADSPLHF. This chain uses TRBV3-1 (or the pseudogene TRBV3-2) with TRBJ1-6; possibly TRBD1 for D (6 bases). Between the trimmed V and J ends, which lost 3 bases and 8 bases, there was a span of 8 bases. There are 13 residues in the CDR3. CDR1 and CDR2 (germline): LGHDT, YNNKEL (reference sequence).

The chain carries TRBV7-8 and TRBJ2-4; D ambiguous. Germline values: CDR1 SGHVS, CDR2 FQNEAQ. The CDR3 runs to 15 residues. V lost 2 bases to trimming and J lost 7 bases, with 15 bases between them. Here the CDR3 reads CASSLFEFRSNIQYF. CDR3 nucleotide sequence: TGTGCCAGCAGCTTATTTGAATTTAGGTCGAACATTCAGTACTTC.

CDR3 nucleotides: TGTGCCAGCAGCGTAGGCGGGGGGTACGAGGGGAACACTGAAGCTTTCTTT. Protein product: CASSVGGGYEGNTEAFF. The rearrangement joins TRBV9 to TRBJ1-1, with D maybe TRBD1 (5 bases). The CDR3 has 17 residues. V gave up 0 bases and J gave up 1 base, with 16 bases separating them. CDR1 SGDLS and CDR2 YYNGEE come from the germline V gene.

This clone appeared a single time. The chain joins TRBV12-5 to TRBJ2-2, with TRBD2 identical over 7 bases. This CDR3 spans 15 amino acids. Germline values: CDR1 LGHNT, CDR2 FRNRAP. V was pared by 0 bases and J by 3 bases, with 1 base of the junction left unmatched. CDR3 protein: CASGLVLADTGELFF. CDR3 bases: TGTGCTAGTGGTTTGGTTCTAGCGGACACCGGGGAGCTGTTTTTT.

The V and J genes are TRBV5-1 and TRBJ1-3, with no clear D. The CDR3 covers 15 residues. V was pared by 2 bases and J by 0 bases, with 9 bases between. Looked up from germline, CDR1 is SGHRS and CDR2 is YFSETQ. This CDR3 is CASSFDSDSGNTIYF. In DNA, the CDR3 is TGCGCCAGCAGCTTTGACTCCGACTCTGGAAACACCATATATTTT.

This sequence joins TRBV19 and TRBJ1-6; 7 bases are shared with TRBD1. The V and J ends lost 6 bases and 8 bases, in that order; junction bases with no gene match: 4. CDR1 is LNHDA and CDR2 is SQIVND in the germline V gene (reference sequence). CDR3 length: 13 amino acids. CDR3 in amino acids: CASSWQGDSPLHF. In nucleotides, the CDR3 is TGTGCCAGTAGCTGGCAGGGGGATTCACCCCTCCACTTT.

The chain uses TRBV29-1 and TRBJ1-2; D ambiguous. The CDR3 consists of 11 residues. The germline V and J ends were trimmed by 5 bases and 8 bases, with 12 bases remaining between them. Germline-derived CDR1 and CDR2 are SQVTM and ANQGSEA. Here the CDR3 reads CSVLFLSGYTF. The CDR3 DNA reads TGCAGCGTTCTTTTTTTATCCGGCTACACCTTC.

The chain couples TRBV6-2 or TRBV6-3 to TRBJ1-2; no clear D gene. Per the germline V gene, CDR1 is MNHEY and CDR2 is SVGEGT. This CDR3 spans 12 amino acids. V was shortened by 6 bases and J by 5 bases, with 10 bases between the two germline ends. The CDR3 sequence: CASSLDEYGYTF. The CDR3 bases are TGTGCCAGCAGCCTCGATGAATATGGCTACACCTTC.

The chain carries TRBV7-2 and TRBJ1-2; D possibly corresponds to TRBD1 (5 bases). Deletions cut 1 base from V and 4 bases from J, with 10 bases between. The CDR3 runs to 14 residues. From germline, CDR1 is SGHTA and CDR2 FQGNSA. The CDR3 DNA reads TGTGCCAGCAGCTTAGGTCAGGGCCTCTATGGCTACACCTTC. It specifies CASSLGQGLYGYTF.

The chain combines TRBV12-3 or TRBV12-4 with TRBJ1-2, with a weak D call TRBD1 (6 bases). Trimming shortened V by 6 bases and J by 6 bases, and 14 bases separated the two germline ends. The CDR3 has 13 residues. The CDR3 sequence is CASSRGARDGYTF. The CDR3 DNA is TGTGCCAGCAGCCGGGGGGCGAGGGATGGCTACACCTTC.

This clone appeared once. V and J are TRBV24-1 and TRBJ2-7; a possible D gene is TRBD2 (6 bases). The CDR3 covers 20 residues. The germline gives CDR1 KGHDR, CDR2 SFDVKD. The V end lost 0 bases, the J end lost 3 bases, and 26 bases lay between the germline ends. DNA for the CDR3: TGTGCCACCAGTGATTTGCAGAGGGGAGGAGTTGATAATTGGATCTACGAGCAGTACTTC. Its protein product is CATSDLQRGGVDNWIYEQYF.

This clone occurred once. The chain is built from TRBV19 and TRBJ1-4; D unclear. The CDR3 consists of 15 residues. Germline V gene sequence: CDR1 LNHDA, CDR2 SQIVND (reference sequence). The V end lost 5 bases, the J end lost 6 bases, and 16 bases lay between the germline ends. As DNA, the CDR3 is TGTGCCAGTAGTCCAGGCAGCCGGGCCCATGAAAAACTGTTTTTT. This sequence encodes CASSPGSRAHEKLFF. Supplemented by reference TRBV19 and TRBJ1-4, the full variable domain reads DGGITQSPKYLFRKEGQNVTLSCEQNLNHDAMYWYRQDPGQGLRLIYYSQIVNDFQKGDIAEGYSVSREKKESFPLTVTSAQKNPTAFYLCASSPGSRAHEKLFFGSGTQLSVL.

The CDR3 DNA is TGTGCCAGCAGCGGGGGGGGCACATTGGAGACCCAGTACTTC. This encodes CASSGGGTLETQYF. The chain employs TRBV9 and TRBJ2-5, with a weak D call TRBD2 (7 bases). This CDR3 spans 14 amino acids. V lost 3 bases and J 5 bases, leaving 14 bases between the germline ends. Germline V gives CDR1 SGDLS, CDR2 YYNGEE.

The chain recombines TRBV7-2 with TRBJ1-4; D uncertain. The CDR3 is made up of 14 amino acids. CDR1 is SGHTA and CDR2 is FQGNSA in the germline V gene. The germline V and J ends were trimmed by 4 bases and 8 bases, with 14 bases remaining between them. The CDR3 loop is CASSSHPGNEKLFF. CDR3 nucleotides: TGTGCCAGCAGCTCTCATCCGGGGAACGAAAAACTGTTTTTT.